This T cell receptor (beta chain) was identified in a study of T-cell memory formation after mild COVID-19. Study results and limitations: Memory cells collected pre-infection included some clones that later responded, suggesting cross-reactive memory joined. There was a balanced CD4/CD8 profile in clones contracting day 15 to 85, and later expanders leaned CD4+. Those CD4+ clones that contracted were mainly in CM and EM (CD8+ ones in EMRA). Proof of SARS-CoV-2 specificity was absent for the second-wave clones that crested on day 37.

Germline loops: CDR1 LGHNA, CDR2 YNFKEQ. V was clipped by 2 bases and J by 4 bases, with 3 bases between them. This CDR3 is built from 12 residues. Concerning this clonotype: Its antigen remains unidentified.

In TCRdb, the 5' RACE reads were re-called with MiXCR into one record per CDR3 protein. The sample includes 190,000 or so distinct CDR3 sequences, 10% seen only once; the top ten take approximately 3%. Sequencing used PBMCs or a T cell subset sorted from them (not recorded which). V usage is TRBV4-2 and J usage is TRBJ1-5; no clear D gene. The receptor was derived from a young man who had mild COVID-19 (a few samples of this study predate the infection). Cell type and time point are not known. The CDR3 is CASSQPNQPQHF. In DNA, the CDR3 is TGTGCCAGCAGCCAACCAAATCAGCCCCAGCATTTT.